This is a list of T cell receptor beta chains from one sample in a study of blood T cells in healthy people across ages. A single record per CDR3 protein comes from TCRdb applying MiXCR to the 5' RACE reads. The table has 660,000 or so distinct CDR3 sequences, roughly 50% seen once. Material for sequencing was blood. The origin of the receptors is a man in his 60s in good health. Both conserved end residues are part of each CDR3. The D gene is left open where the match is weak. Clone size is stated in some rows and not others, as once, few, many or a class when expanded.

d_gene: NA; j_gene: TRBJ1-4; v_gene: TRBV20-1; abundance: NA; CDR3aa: CSAITEGREKLFF; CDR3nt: TGCAGTGCTATCACTGAGGGTCGGGAAAAACTGTTTTTT
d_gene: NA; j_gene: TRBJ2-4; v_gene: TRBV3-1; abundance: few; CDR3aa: CASSQDQTLGIQYF; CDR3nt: TGTGCCAGCAGCCAAGATCAGACATTGGGCATTCAGTACTTC
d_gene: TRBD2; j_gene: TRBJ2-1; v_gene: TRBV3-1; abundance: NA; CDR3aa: CASSLTSGGPRGEQFF; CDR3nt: TGTGCCAGCAGCCTCACTAGCGGGGGGCCTAGAGGTGAGCAGTTCTTC
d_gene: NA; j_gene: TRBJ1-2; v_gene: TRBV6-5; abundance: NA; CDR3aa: CASRDSGTTDGYTF; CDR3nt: TGTGCCAGCAGAGACTCCGGGACAACGGATGGCTACACCTTC
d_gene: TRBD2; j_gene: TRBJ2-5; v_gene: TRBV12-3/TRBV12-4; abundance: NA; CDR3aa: CASSPRTSPHGTQYF; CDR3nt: TGTGCCAGCAGTCCTCGGACTAGCCCCCATGGGACCCAGTACTTC
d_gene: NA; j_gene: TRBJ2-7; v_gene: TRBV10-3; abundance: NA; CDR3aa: CAISEGSSSSYNEQYF; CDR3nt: TGTGCCATCAGTGAGGGTAGTTCTAGCTCCTACAATGAGCAGTACTTC
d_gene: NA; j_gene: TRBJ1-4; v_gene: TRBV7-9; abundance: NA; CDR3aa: CASSSGTGLEKLFF; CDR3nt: TGTGCCAGCAGCTCCGGGACCGGGCTTGAAAAACTGTTTTTT
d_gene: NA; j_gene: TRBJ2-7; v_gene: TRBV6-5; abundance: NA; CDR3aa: CASSPFPGASYEQYF; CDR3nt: TGTGCCAGCAGCCCTTTCCCGGGGGCCTCCTACGAGCAGTACTTC